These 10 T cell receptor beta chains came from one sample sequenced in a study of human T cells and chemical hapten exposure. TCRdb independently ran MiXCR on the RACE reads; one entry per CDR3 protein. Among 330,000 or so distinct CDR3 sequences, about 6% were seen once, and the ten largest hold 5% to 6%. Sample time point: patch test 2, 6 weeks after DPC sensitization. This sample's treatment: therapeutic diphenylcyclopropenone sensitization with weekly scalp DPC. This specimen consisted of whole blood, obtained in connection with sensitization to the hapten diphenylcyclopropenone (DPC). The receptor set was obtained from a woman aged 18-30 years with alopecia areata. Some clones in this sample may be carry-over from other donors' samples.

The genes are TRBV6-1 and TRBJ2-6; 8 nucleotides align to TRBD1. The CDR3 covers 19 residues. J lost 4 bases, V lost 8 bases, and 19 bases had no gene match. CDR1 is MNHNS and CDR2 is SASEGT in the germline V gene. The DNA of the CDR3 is TGTGCCAGCGGGCCAGATCAGGGGGCTTTTTTGCTCGGGGCCAACGTCCTGACTTTC. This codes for CASGPDQGAFLLGANVLTF.

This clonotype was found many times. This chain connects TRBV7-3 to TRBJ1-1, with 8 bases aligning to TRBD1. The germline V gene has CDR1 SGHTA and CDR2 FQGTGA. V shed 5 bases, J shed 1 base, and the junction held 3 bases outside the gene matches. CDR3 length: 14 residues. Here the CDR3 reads CASSSTGGNTEAFF. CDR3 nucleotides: TGTGCCAGCAGCAGTACAGGGGGGAACACTGAAGCTTTCTTT. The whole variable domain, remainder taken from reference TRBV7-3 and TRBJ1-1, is GAGVSQTPSNKVTEKGKYVELRCDPISGHTALYWYRQSLGQGPEFLIYFQGTGAADDSGLPNDRFFAVRPEGSVSTLKIQRTERGDSAVYLCASSSTGGNTEAFFGQGTRLTVV.

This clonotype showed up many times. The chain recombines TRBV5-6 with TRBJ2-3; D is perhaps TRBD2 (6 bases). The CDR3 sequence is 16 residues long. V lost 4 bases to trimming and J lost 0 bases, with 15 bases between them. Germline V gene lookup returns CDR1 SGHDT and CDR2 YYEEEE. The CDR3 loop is CASSPITGTSTDTQYF. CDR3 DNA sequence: TGTGCCAGCAGCCCGATCACCGGGACTAGCACAGATACGCAGTATTTT.

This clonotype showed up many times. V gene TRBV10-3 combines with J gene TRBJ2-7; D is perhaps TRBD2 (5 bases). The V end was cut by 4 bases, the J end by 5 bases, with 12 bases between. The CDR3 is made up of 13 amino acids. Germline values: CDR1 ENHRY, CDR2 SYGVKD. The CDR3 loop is CAISVWRGNEQYF. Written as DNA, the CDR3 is TGTGCCATCAGTGTATGGAGAGGGAACGAGCAGTACTTC.

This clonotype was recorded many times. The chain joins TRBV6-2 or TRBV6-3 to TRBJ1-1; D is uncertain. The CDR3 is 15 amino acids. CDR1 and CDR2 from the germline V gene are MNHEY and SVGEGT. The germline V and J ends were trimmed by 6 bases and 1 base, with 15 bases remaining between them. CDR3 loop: CASRIGRSRNTEAFF. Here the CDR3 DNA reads TGTGCCAGCAGAATTGGTAGAAGTAGGAACACTGAAGCTTTCTTT.

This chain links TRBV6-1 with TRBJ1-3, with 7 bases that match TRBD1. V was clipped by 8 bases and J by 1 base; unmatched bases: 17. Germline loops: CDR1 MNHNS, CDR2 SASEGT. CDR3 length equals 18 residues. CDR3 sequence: CASGPGGTARLSGNTIYF. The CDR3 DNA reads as TGTGCCAGCGGCCCTGGGGGGACAGCTCGACTTTCTGGAAACACCATATATTTT.

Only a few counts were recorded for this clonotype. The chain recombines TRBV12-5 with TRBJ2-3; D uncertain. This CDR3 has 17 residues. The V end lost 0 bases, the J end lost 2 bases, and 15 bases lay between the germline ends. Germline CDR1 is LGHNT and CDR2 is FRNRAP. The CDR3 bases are TGTGCTAGTGGTTTGGTACTCGGTAAAGGGATCACAGATACGCAGTATTTT. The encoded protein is CASGLVLGKGITDTQYF.

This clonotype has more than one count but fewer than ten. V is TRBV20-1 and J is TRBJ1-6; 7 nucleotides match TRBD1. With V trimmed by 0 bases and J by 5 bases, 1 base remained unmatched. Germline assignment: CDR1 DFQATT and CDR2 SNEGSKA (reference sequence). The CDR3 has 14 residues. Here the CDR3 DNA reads TGCAGTGCTAGAGAGGGACAGAATAATTCACCCCTCCACTTT. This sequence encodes CSAREGQNNSPLHF.

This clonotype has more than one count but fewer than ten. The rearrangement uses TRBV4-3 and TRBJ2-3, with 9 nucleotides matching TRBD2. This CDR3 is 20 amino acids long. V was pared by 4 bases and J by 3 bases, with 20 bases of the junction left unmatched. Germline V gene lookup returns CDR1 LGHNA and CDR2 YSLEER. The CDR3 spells CASSRLTGLAGHSGTDTQYF. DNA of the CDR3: TGCGCCAGCAGCCGCCTAACCGGGCTAGCGGGGCATTCGGGGACAGATACGCAGTATTTT.

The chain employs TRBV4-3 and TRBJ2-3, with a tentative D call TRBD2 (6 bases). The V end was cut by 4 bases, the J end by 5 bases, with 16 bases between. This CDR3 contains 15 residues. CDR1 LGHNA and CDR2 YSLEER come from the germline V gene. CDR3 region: CASSPQGGEVDTQYF. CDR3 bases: TGCGCCAGCAGCCCCCAAGGCGGGGAGGTAGATACGCAGTATTTT.